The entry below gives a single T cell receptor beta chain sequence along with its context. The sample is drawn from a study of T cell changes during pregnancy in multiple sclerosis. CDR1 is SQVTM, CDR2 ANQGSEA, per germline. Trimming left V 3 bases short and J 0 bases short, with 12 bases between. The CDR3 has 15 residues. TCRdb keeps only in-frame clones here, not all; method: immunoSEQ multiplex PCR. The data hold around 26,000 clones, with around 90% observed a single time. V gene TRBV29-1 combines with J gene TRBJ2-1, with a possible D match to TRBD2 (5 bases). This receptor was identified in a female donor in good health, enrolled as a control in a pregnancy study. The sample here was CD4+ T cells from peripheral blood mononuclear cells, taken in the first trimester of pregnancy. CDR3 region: CSVERRGSSYNEQFF. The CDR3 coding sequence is TGCAGCGTTGAGCGGCGTGGGAGCTCCTACAATGAGCAGTTCTTC.